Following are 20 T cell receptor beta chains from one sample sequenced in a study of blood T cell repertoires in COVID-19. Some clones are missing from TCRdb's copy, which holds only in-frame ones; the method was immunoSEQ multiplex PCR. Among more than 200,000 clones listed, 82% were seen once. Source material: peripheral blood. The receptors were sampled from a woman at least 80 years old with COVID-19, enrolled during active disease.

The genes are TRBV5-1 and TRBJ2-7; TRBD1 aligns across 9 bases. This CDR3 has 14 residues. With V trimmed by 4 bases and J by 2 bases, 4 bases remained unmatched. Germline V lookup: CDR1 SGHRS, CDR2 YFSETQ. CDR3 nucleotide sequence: TGCGCCAGCAGCACACAGGGGGCCGCCTACGAGCAGTACTTC. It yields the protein CASSTQGAAYEQYF.

For the CDR3, the DNA is TGTGCCAGCAGGCGAGAACTAGCGGGCCCGGAGTACTTC. The encoded protein is CASRRELAGPEYF. This chain joins TRBV7-2 and TRBJ2-7; 9 nucleotides agree with TRBD2. CDR3 length equals 13 residues. The junction had 11 bases not matched to a gene; V was cut back by 6 bases and J by 11 bases. Per the germline V gene, CDR1 is SGHTA and CDR2 is FQGNSA. The full variable domain, in which reference TRBV7-2 and TRBJ2-7 provide the parts outside the CDR3, is GAGVSQSPSNKVTEKGKDVELRCDPISGHTALYWYRQSLGQGLEFLIYFQGNSAPDKSGLPSDRFSAERTGGSVSTLTIQRTQQEDSAVYLCASRRELAGPEYFGPGTRLTVT.

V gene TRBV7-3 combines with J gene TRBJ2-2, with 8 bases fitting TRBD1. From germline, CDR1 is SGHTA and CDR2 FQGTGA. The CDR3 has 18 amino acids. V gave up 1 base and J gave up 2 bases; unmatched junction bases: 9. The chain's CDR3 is CASSLRRQGARNTGELFF. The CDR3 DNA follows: TGTGCCAGCAGCTTAAGGCGTCAGGGGGCGCGTAACACCGGGGAGCTGTTTTTT.

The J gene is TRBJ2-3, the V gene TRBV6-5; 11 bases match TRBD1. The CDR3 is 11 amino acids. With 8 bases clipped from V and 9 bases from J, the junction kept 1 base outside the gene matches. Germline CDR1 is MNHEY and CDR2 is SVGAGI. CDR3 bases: TGTGCCAGCGGACAGGGGGCGACGCAGTATTTT. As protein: CASGQGATQYF.

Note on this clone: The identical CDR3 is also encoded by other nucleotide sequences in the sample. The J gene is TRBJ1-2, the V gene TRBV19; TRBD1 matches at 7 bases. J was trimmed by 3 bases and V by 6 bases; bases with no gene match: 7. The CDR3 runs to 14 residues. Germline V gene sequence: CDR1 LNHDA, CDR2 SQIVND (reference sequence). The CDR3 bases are TGTGCCAGTAGGAAAGACAGGGTTGACTATGGCTACACCTTC. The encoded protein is CASRKDRVDYGYTF.

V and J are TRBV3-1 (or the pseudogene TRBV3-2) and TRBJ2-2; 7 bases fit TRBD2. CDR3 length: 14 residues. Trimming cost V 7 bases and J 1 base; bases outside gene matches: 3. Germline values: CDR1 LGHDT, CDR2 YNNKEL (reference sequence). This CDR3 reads CASTPSGNTGELFF. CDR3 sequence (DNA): TGTGCCAGCACCCCTAGCGGGAACACCGGGGAGCTGTTTTTT.

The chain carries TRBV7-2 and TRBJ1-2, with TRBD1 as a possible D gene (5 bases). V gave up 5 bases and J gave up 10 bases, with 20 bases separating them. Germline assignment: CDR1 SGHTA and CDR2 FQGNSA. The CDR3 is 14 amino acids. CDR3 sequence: CASSPQVAGSDYTF. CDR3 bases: TGTGCCAGCAGCCCTCAGGTCGCAGGGTCGGACTACACCTTC.

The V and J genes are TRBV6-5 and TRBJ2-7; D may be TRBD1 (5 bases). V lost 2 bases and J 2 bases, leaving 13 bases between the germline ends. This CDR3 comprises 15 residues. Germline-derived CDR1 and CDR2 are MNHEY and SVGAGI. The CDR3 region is CASSYEYRTAYEQYF. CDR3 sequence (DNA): TGTGCCAGCAGTTACGAGTACAGGACGGCCTACGAGCAGTACTTC.

The CDR3 coding sequence is TGTGCCAGCAGCTCCCCCGGGACAGGGGGCGACGAGCAGTACTTC. Translation: CASSSPGTGGDEQYF. V gene TRBV6-5 combines with J gene TRBJ2-7; 12 nucleotides agree with TRBD1. The germline V gene has CDR1 MNHEY and CDR2 SVGAGI. The CDR3 is made up of 15 amino acids. The V segment lost 6 bases and the J segment 5 bases; nucleotides outside the gene matches: 8.

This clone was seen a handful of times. CDR3: CASSDLRTGLNYGYTF. Written as DNA, the CDR3 is TGCGCCAGCAGCGACCTTCGGACAGGTCTCAACTATGGCTACACCTTC. V and J are TRBV4-1 and TRBJ1-2, with 7 bases fitting TRBD1. CDR3 length: 16 amino acids. Germline lookup yields CDR1 MGHRA and CDR2 YSYEKL. Trimming took 5 bases from V and 2 from J; bases not matched to a gene: 11.

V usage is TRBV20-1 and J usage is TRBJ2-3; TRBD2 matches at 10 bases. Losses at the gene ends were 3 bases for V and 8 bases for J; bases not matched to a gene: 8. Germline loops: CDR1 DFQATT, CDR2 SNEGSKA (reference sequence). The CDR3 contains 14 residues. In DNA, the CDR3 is TGCAGTGCTAGTGAAGGACTAGCGGCGGGTACGCAGTATTTT. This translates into CSASEGLAAGTQYF.

CDR3 sequence (DNA): TGTGCCAGCAGCCCCCTATTAGATTCCTACAATGAGCAGTTCTTC. It encodes CASSPLLDSYNEQFF. This chain connects TRBV3-1 (or the pseudogene TRBV3-2) to TRBJ2-1, with D unresolved. Trimming removed 4 bases at V and 1 base at J, with 11 bases between. The CDR3 runs 15 residues. Germline values: CDR1 LGHDT, CDR2 YNNKEL (reference sequence).

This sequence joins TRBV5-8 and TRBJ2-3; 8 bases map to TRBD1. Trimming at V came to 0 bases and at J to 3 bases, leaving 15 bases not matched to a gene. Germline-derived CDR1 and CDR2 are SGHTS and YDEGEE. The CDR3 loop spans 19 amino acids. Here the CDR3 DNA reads TGTGCCAGCAGCTTGGCCAGGGCAGGGGGCGCGGGGAGAACAGATACGCAGTATTTT. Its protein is CASSLARAGGAGRTDTQYF. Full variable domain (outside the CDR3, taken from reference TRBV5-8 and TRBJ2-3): EAGVTQSPTHLIKTRGQQATLRCSPISGHTSVYWYQQALGLGLQFLLWYDEGEERNRGNFPPRFSGRQFPNYSSELNVNALELEDSALYLCASSLARAGGAGRTDTQYFGPGTRLTVL.

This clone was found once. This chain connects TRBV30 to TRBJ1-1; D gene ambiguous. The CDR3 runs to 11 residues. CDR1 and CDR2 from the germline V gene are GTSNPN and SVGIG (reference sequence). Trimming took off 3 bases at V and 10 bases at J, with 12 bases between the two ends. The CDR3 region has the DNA TGTGCCTGGAGGAGGAGTGAATTAGCTTTCTTT. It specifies CAWRRSELAFF. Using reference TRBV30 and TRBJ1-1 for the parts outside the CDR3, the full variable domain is SQTIHQWPATLVQPVGSPLSLECTVEGTSNPNLYWYRQAAGRGLQLLFYSVGIGQISSEVPQNLSASRPQDRQFILSSKKLLLSDSGFYLCAWRRSELAFFGQGTRLTVV.

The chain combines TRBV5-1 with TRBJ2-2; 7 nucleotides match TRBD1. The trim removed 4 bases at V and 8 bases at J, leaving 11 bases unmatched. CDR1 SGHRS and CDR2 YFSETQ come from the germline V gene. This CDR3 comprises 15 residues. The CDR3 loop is CASSRRDSRSGELFF. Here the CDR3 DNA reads TGCGCCAGCAGCAGACGGGACAGTCGATCTGGGGAGCTGTTTTTT.

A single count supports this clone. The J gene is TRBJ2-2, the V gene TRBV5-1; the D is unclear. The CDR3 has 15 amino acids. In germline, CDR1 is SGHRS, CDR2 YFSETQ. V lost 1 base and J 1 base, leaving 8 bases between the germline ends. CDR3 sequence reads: CASSLSIVNTGELFF. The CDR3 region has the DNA TGCGCCAGCAGCTTGTCAATAGTGAACACCGGGGAGCTGTTTTTT. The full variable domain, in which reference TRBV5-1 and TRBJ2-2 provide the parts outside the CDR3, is KAGVTQTPRYLIKTRGQQVTLSCSPISGHRSVSWYQQTPGQGLQFLFEYFSETQRNKGNFPGRFSGRQFSNSRSEMNVSTLELGDSALYLCASSLSIVNTGELFFGEGSRLTVL.

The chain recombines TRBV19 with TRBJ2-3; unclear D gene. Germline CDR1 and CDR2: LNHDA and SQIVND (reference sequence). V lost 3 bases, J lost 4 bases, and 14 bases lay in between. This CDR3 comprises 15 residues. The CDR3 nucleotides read TGTGCCAGTAGTATTGTATCCCTGGGCGCAGATACGCAGTATTTT. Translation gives CASSIVSLGADTQYF.

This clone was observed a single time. The CDR3 DNA is TGTGCCAGCAGAACGCTTGACAGCGTGTATGGCTACACCTTC. Its protein product is CASRTLDSVYGYTF. This rearrangement joins TRBV2 to TRBJ1-2, with D perhaps TRBD1 (5 bases). V was clipped by 6 bases and J by 5 bases, with 16 bases between them. This CDR3 spans 14 amino acids. Germline CDR1 reads SNHLY; CDR2 reads FYNNEI.

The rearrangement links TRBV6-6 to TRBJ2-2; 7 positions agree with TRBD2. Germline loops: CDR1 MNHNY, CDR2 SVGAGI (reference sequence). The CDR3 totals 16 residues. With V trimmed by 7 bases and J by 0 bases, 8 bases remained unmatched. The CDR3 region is CASNPGGHSNTGELFF. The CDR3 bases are TGTGCCAGCAACCCGGGGGGTCATTCGAACACCGGGGAGCTGTTTTTT.

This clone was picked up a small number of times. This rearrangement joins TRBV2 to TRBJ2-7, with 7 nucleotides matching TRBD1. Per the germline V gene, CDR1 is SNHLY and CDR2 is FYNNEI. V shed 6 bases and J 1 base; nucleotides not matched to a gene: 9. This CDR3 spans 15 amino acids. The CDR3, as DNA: TGTGCCAGCAGCGTTGACAGGGCGCCTTCCTACGAGCAGTACTTC. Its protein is CASSVDRAPSYEQYF. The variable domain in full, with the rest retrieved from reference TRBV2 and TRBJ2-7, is EPEVTQTPSHQVTQMGQEVILRCVPISNHLYFYWYRQILGQKVEFLVSFYNNEISEKSEIFDDQFSVERPDGSNFTLKIRSTKLEDSAMYFCASSVDRAPSYEQYFGPGTRLTVT.